Below are 17 T cell receptor beta chains sequenced from a single sample in a study of T-cell reconstitution after alpha-beta-depleted transplantation in children. Researchers prepared the TCRbeta library using unique molecular identifiers, the study reports. MiXCR, applied by TCRdb to the PCR reads, yields one record per CDR3 protein. The sample lists 750,000 to 950,000 distinct CDR3 sequences, roughly 15% occurring once. This sample comprised PBMCs, mostly from graft donor cells, obtained 360 days after TCRalphabeta/CD19-depleted stem cell transplant. Receptors were obtained from a male patient aged 5 to 17 who had a stem cell transplant for acute lymphoblastic leukemia, so the T cells may come from the graft donor.

In this sample, this clonotype turned up many times. The genes are TRBV9 and TRBJ2-1; 10 nucleotides line up with TRBD2. J gave up 2 bases and V 0 bases, and 11 bases lay outside the gene matches. The CDR3 spans 19 residues. Looked up from germline, CDR1 is SGDLS and CDR2 is YYNGEE. The CDR3 coding sequence is TGTGCCAGCAGCGTAGGGAGTCTAGCGGGAGCCTTCGCCTACAATGAGCAGTTCTTC. Translating it yields CASSVGSLAGAFAYNEQFF. Complete variable domain (other parts from reference TRBV9 and TRBJ2-1): DSGVTQTPKHLITATGQRVTLRCSPRSGDLSVYWYQQSLDQGLQFLIQYYNGEERAKGNILERFSAQQFPDLHSELNLSSLELGDSALYFCASSVGSLAGAFAYNEQFFGPGTRLTVL.

This clonotype was seen repeatedly, ten times or more. This chain uses TRBV27 with TRBJ1-2; the D is unclear. Deletions cut 6 bases from V and 11 bases from J, with 16 bases between. CDR1 and CDR2 from the germline V gene are MNHEY and SMNVEV (reference sequence). CDR3 length: 12 residues. CDR3 region: CASSPGFQVYTF. The CDR3 DNA sequence: TGTGCCAGCAGCCCCGGGTTCCAGGTTTACACCTTC.

This clonotype was seen more than once but under ten times. The chain recombines TRBV7-9 with TRBJ2-3; D unclear. The V end lost 1 base, the J end lost 6 bases, and 20 bases lay between the germline ends. This CDR3 comprises 17 residues. Germline V gene lookup returns CDR1 SEHNR and CDR2 FQNEAQ (reference sequence). For the CDR3, the DNA is TGTGCCAGCAGCTTAGACCCCAAGGTGGTAAGGGCCGATACGCAGTATTTT. Protein product: CASSLDPKVVRADTQYF.

The chain combines TRBV7-9 with TRBJ2-1; possible D gene TRBD2, 6 bases. The ends were cut back, 6 bases at V and 4 bases at J, with 19 bases in the middle. The CDR3 has 16 amino acids. Germline CDR1 is SEHNR and CDR2 is FQNEAQ (reference sequence). For the CDR3, the DNA is TGTGCCAGCAGGAGCAAGCGTTGGCTAGCGTACAATGAGCAGTTCTTC. Its protein product is CASRSKRWLAYNEQFF.

This clonotype appeared a few times. The DNA for the CDR3 is TGTGCCATCAGTGACGATCTGGGGGCGCCTTACGAGCAGTACTTC. Encoded protein: CAISDDLGAPYEQYF. The chain has TRBV10-3 and TRBJ2-7; TRBD1 might be the D (6 bases). V lost 3 bases and J lost 4, with 16 bases in between. The germline gives CDR1 ENHRY, CDR2 SYGVKD. This CDR3 comprises 15 residues.

This clonotype came up once. The chain carries TRBV18 and TRBJ1-4; a possible D gene is TRBD1 (5 bases). Deletions cut 1 base from V and 3 bases from J, with 6 bases between. The CDR3 length is 14 residues. CDR1 is KGHSH, CDR2 LQKENI, per germline. CDR3 in amino acids: CASSPQTANEKLFF. In nucleotides, the CDR3 is TGTGCCAGCTCACCACAGACAGCTAATGAAAAACTGTTTTTT.

DNA for the CDR3: TGTGCCAGCAGCGGGAGACTAGCGGGGGGGAGGTACGAGCAGTACTTC. Protein: CASSGRLAGGRYEQYF. V gene TRBV7-2 combines with J gene TRBJ2-7, with TRBD2 identical over 14 bases. V lost 5 bases and J lost 4; bases outside the gene matches: 7. This CDR3 has 16 amino acids. Germline CDR1 and CDR2: SGHTA and FQGNSA.

This clonotype was detected a few times. The CDR3 reads CASSLGTARNTEAFF. CDR3 nucleotide sequence: TGTGCCAGCAGCTTAGGGACGGCAAGGAACACTGAAGCTTTCTTT. The genes are TRBV5-8 and TRBJ1-1; a weak D match, TRBD1 (5 bases). The CDR3 extends over 15 amino acids. CDR1 SGHTS and CDR2 YDEGEE come from the germline V gene. Between the trimmed V and J ends, which lost 2 bases and 1 base, there was a span of 12 bases.

J is TRBJ2-3 and V is TRBV7-9; D may be TRBD2 (7 bases). The V gene lost 5 bases and the J gene lost 3 bases, with 12 bases spanning the gap. The CDR3 contains 14 residues. The germline CDR1 and CDR2 sequences are SEHNR and FQNEAQ (reference sequence). DNA of the CDR3: TGTGCCAGCAGCCAGGGGACTATTACAGATACGCAGTATTTT. Amino acids: CASSQGTITDTQYF.

This clonotype has more than one count but fewer than ten. The chain recombines TRBV7-8 with TRBJ1-5, with TRBD1 as a possible D gene (6 bases). Germline V gene data show CDR1 as SGHVS and CDR2 as FQNEAQ. There are 15 residues in the CDR3. Trimming pared 1 base from V and 4 bases from J, leaving 11 bases between. CDR3 protein: CASSLEDSYNQPQHF. CDR3 nucleotides: TGTGCCAGCAGCTTAGAGGACAGCTATAATCAGCCCCAGCATTTT.

This clonotype was detected only a few times. The rearrangement uses TRBV7-2 and TRBJ2-3, with 9 nucleotides matching TRBD1. The germline V gene has CDR1 SGHTA and CDR2 FQGNSA. The J segment lost 5 bases and the V segment lost 4 bases, leaving 7 bases of the junction unmatched. The CDR3 covers 15 residues. The CDR3 spells CASSSQGARKDTQYF. CDR3 coding DNA: TGTGCCAGCAGCTCACAGGGGGCGCGAAAAGATACGCAGTATTTT.

This clonotype turned up a few times. The CDR3 sequence: CASSHPGLAGGLYNEQFF. The CDR3 bases are TGCGCCAGCAGCCACCCTGGACTAGCGGGAGGGTTATACAATGAGCAGTTCTTC. The V gene is TRBV4-1, the J gene TRBJ2-1, with TRBD2 matching over 15 bases. Trimming removed 3 bases from V and 4 bases from J; junction bases left unmatched: 7. This CDR3 region has 18 residues. The germline gives CDR1 MGHRA, CDR2 YSYEKL.

This clonotype was seen a handful of times. The V call is TRBV5-1, the J call TRBJ1-1; D may be TRBD1 (5 bases). The germline gives CDR1 SGHRS, CDR2 YFSETQ. Trimming left V 3 bases short and J 4 bases short, with 13 bases between. This CDR3 is 14 amino acids long. The CDR3 coding sequence is TGCGCCAGCAGCTCGGGGACGGTACTCACTGAAGCTTTCTTT. Amino acids: CASSSGTVLTEAFF.

V is TRBV27 and J is TRBJ2-1, with D perhaps TRBD1 or TRBD2 (5 bases each). V was shortened by 7 bases and J by 8 bases, with 21 bases between the two germline ends. The CDR3 has 15 residues. CDR1 is MNHEY and CDR2 is SMNVEV in the germline V gene (reference sequence). The CDR3 nucleotides read TGTGCCAGCACCCACCTAAGGGACGTCTCCCATGAGCAGTTCTTC. This encodes CASTHLRDVSHEQFF.

This clonotype was observed a handful of times. The chain is built from TRBV12-3 or TRBV12-4 and TRBJ1-3; D is uncertain. Trimming pared 6 bases from V and 0 bases from J, leaving 9 bases between. This CDR3 region has 14 residues. CDR3 sequence reads: CASSRLLSGNTIYF. The CDR3 nucleotides read TGTGCCAGCAGCCGACTGCTCTCTGGAAACACCATATATTTT.

The chain recombines TRBV5-1 with TRBJ1-1; D gene unclear. Per the germline V gene, CDR1 is SGHRS and CDR2 is YFSETQ. Trimming left V 0 bases short and J 14 bases short, with 5 bases between. The CDR3 runs 9 residues. CDR3 loop: CASSLALFF. The CDR3 bases are TGCGCCAGCAGCTTGGCCTTATTCTTT.

The CDR3 DNA sequence: TGCGCCAGCAGCCCAATGCCCGGTGGCGAGCAGTACTTC. As protein: CASSPMPGGEQYF. The rearrangement links TRBV4-1 to TRBJ2-7, with D uncertain. The germline V gene encodes CDR1 MGHRA and CDR2 YSYEKL. This CDR3 spans 13 amino acids. Trimming removed 4 bases at V and 6 bases at J, with 13 bases between.